What follows describes a single TCR beta chain. No antigen is known for it. Per-nucleotide qualities are absent, and no much larger clonotype sits a single base away. These data are taken from a study of CD8+ T cells in alopecia areata (dated by TCRdb to between 2017 and 2018). Looking at the study overall: The treated patients, all with moderate-to-severe alopecia areata, were enrolled in an open-label pilot trial of oral tofacitinib given at 5 to 10 mg twice daily. RNA came from the PAXgene miRNA kit for fixed scalp, the miRNeasy kit for PBMCs, and the RNeasy kit for mouse skin. Disease severity in treated patients was measured with the SALT score, which quantifies the percentage of affected scalp surface area. Biopsies were taken from tofacitinib-treated patients at baseline and again at 4 and 24 weeks into treatment, and several of those patients also had a later scalp biopsy. TCRbeta CDR3 regions were amplified by immunoSEQ multiplex PCR with 35 Vbeta forward and 13 Jbeta reverse primers. Patients stayed on tofacitinib for 6 to 18 months and then had 6 months of follow-up off drug so that delayed response and recurrence could be assessed. On the human side, TCRbeta sequencing was run on scalp tissue and on sorted CD4+ and CD8+ peripheral blood T cells from healthy controls and from alopecia areata patients with either patchy or totalis/universalis disease. High-throughput TCRbeta sequencing was used to examine T cell clonal expansion in alopecia areata in both the C3H/HeJ mouse model and human patients. Scalp clonality was compared among normal scalp (n=4), patchy alopecia areata scalp (n=8), and alopecia totalis/universalis scalp (n=8).

The receptor library was made with the immunoSEQ multiplex PCR assay. RNA was extracted from all samples and reverse transcribed into cDNA, which served as template for TCR sequencing. SuperScript III was used to make first-strand cDNA, primed with a 2:1 mix of oligo-dT and random hexamers. Amplification bias was assessed with a synthetic immune receptor repertoire, and residual bias was removed computationally. The original pipeline was this. Raw reads were preprocessed to remove errors, and CDR3 was defined by IMGT conventions from the conserved cysteine to phenylalanine. To get clonality, Shannon entropy was normalized by log2 of the number of productive unique TCRs and the result was subtracted from 1. CD4 or CD8 identity of scalp clones was inferred by cross-referencing scalp TCRbeta sequences with sorted blood CD4 and CD8 repertoires. This is the immuneACCESS table as TCRdb keeps it, with only in-frame sequences that have V and J called. A part of the clones is gone; compared with another copy, unresolved V genes explain less than half, and the rest is unexplained. That table gives V, J and clone size, and the DNA gave D and trimming. The sample includes around 100,000 clones, with roughly 40% observed a single time. The ten largest clones add up to roughly 18% of the sample.

After removal of 0 bases from V and 0 bases from J, the junction retains 4 bases not matched to a gene. Spanning cysteine to phenylalanine, the CDR3 consists of 16 amino acids. The entry retains the CDR3 DNA only, 48 bases that are in frame from base 1. The CDR1 and CDR2 encoded by the germline V gene are SGHVS and FQNEAQ. General conclusions and limits of the study: Compared with normal scalp, lesional scalp, particularly in alopecia totalis/universalis, had higher clonality and more expanded CD8+ clones, which suggests antigenic drive. Shared TCR sequences between patients were less evident than in mice, which may be partly attributable to HLA diversity in the patient population. Tofacitinib significantly decreased scalp clonality and the number of expanded CD8+ clones among the top 100 scalp clones. The treated cohort was small, with a single nonresponder, so links between baseline CD8+ expansion and response need larger studies. During tofacitinib treatment, many expanded lesional clones stuck around in both scalp and blood, and this persistence may partly explain why relapse happens after treatment is stopped. Unlike mouse skin, where gammadelta T cells dominate, normal human skin contains resident alphabeta T cells that get sequenced too, which complicates analysis of the scalp TCR repertoire.

Interpreted using the paper, the time point label stands for: roughly 24 weeks on oral tofacitinib. The treatment or condition label, read with the paper, signifies: oral pan-JAK inhibitor, 5-10 mg twice daily. Peripheral blood and lesional scalp punch biopsies were obtained from patients with alopecia areata. PBMCs were isolated by density centrifugation and stained for CD3, CD4 and CD8, after which CD4+ and CD8+ T cells were sorted on a FACSAria. Sample: CD8+ T cells sorted from blood, taken at week 24, from a patient treated with tofacitinib. Here the chain combines TRBV7-8 and TRBJ2-7, with TRBD2 identical over 8 junction bases. This receptor was identified in a human donor with alopecia areata. For the CDR3, the sequence is CASSLALSGSSYEQYF. The DNA sequence is as follows: TGTGCCAGCAGCTTAGCGCTGAGCGGGAGCTCCTACGAGCAGTACTTC. Where the CDR3 stops, the reference TRBV7-8 and TRBJ2-7 genes take over; the full variable domain is GAGVSQSPRYKVAKRGQDVALRCDPISGHVSLFWYQQALGQGPEFLTYFQNEAQLDKSGLPSDRFFAERPEGSVSTLKIQRTQQEDSAVYLCASSLALSGSSYEQYFGPGTRLTVT.